Presented here are 30 T cell receptor beta chains from one specimen sequenced in a study of CD4+ T cells in melanoma. Method: immunoSEQ multiplex PCR; TCRdb's copy keeps in-frame clones and lacks some. The table has approximately 110,000 clones, roughly 90% seen once. The sequencing sample was made of peripheral blood. Receptors originate from a human donor with melanoma.

The chain links TRBV2 to TRBJ1-1; D might be TRBD1 (6 bases). The length of the CDR3 is 16 residues. CDR1 and CDR2 from the germline V gene are SNHLY and FYNNEI. Trimming stripped 7 bases from V and 1 base from J, with 19 bases between. CDR3: CASKYTRGGGNTEAFF. The CDR3 DNA reads as TGTGCCAGCAAGTACACCAGGGGTGGGGGGAACACTGAAGCTTTCTTT.

The genes are TRBV29-1 and TRBJ1-1; D uncertain. The ends were cut back, 6 bases at V and 4 bases at J, with 6 bases in the middle. The CDR3 runs 10 residues. Germline V gives CDR1 SQVTM, CDR2 ANQGSEA. In DNA form, the CDR3 reads TGCAGCGTCCTGAGCACTGAAGCTTTCTTT. Translating it yields CSVLSTEAFF.

The CDR3 coding sequence is TGTGCCAGCAGTTACTCGACAGGGAACACCGGGGAGCTGTTTTTT. Protein: CASSYSTGNTGELFF. The chain carries TRBV6-5 and TRBJ2-2, with TRBD1 as a possible D gene (6 bases). Germline V gene data show CDR1 as MNHEY and CDR2 as SVGAGI. Between the trimmed V and J ends, which lost 0 bases and 1 base, there was a span of 6 bases. CDR3 length: 15 residues.

The V call is TRBV4-3, the J call TRBJ2-7, with D maybe TRBD2 (6 bases). Trimming left V 3 bases short and J 5 bases short, with 11 bases between. Germline assignment: CDR1 LGHNA and CDR2 YSLEER. The CDR3 runs to 13 residues. The CDR3 nucleotides read TGCGCCAGCAGCCAGTTATGGAGGGACGAGCAGTACTTC. As protein: CASSQLWRDEQYF.

This clone was seen only a few times. The chain combines TRBV29-1 with TRBJ1-4, with D possibly being TRBD1 (6 bases). The germline gives CDR1 SQVTM, CDR2 ANQGSEA. The germline V and J ends were trimmed by 5 bases and 5 bases, with 12 bases remaining between them. CDR3 size: 13 residues. CDR3 sequence reads: CSVFPQGNEKLFF. The CDR3 coding sequence is TGCAGCGTTTTTCCGCAGGGGAATGAAAAACTGTTTTTT.

The chain links TRBV21-1 to TRBJ1-3. TRBV21-1 is a recognized pseudogene. CDR3 length: 15 residues. This CDR3 reads CASSNVSSSGNTIYF. The CDR3 DNA reads as TGTGCCAGCAGCAACGTTTCGAGCTCTGGAAACACCATATATTTT.

The chain uses TRBV7-2 and TRBJ1-2; D is uncertain. The ends were cut back, 1 base at V and 4 bases at J, with 10 bases in the middle. In germline, CDR1 is SGHTA, CDR2 FQGNSA. This CDR3 has 14 amino acids. In nucleotides, the CDR3 is TGTGCCAGCAGCTTAGGGATAGGTCCCTATGGCTACACCTTC. It yields the protein CASSLGIGPYGYTF.

The chain combines TRBV7-2 with TRBJ2-3, with 7 positions matching TRBD1. The germline V gene has CDR1 SGHTA and CDR2 FQGNSA. The CDR3 is 14 residues long. This chain's CDR3 is CGGAAGTGTDTQYF. In nucleotides, the CDR3 is TGTGGCGGAGCTGCCGGGACAGGCACAGATACGCAGTATTTT. The variable domain in full, completed from reference TRBV7-2 and TRBJ2-3, reads GAGVSQSPSNKVTEKGKDVELRCDPISGHTALYWYRQSLGQGLEFLIYFQGNSAPDKSGLPSDRFSAERTGGSVSTLTIQRTQQEDSAVYLCGGAAGTGTDTQYFGPGTRLTVL.

The chain recombines TRBV7-2 with TRBJ1-2; 9 nucleotides agree with TRBD1. V lost 7 bases and J lost 7; bases outside the gene matches: 10. The V gene's germline CDR1 is SGHTA and CDR2 FQGNSA. This CDR3 has 14 residues. CDR3 loop: CASNPGQGLGGYTF. The CDR3 DNA is TGTGCCAGCAACCCGGGACAGGGTCTGGGTGGCTACACCTTC.

The count of this clone is one. V gene TRBV4-2 combines with J gene TRBJ2-2; the D is unclear. The germline V gene has CDR1 LGHNA and CDR2 YNFKEQ. The CDR3 extends over 12 amino acids. The V gene lost 5 bases and the J gene lost 3 bases, with 4 bases spanning the gap. The CDR3 here is CASSDHTGELFF. In DNA form, the CDR3 reads TGTGCCAGCAGCGACCACACCGGGGAGCTGTTTTTT.

This chain uses TRBV7-2 with TRBJ2-1, with a weak D call TRBD2 (5 bases). V lost 5 bases and J lost 3, with 8 bases in between. The CDR3 length is 13 residues. Germline CDR1 reads SGHTA; CDR2 reads FQGNSA. Here the CDR3 reads CASSRLFYNEQFF. As DNA, the CDR3 is TGTGCCAGCAGCCGACTATTCTACAATGAGCAGTTCTTC.

The V call is TRBV5-8, the J call TRBJ2-7; TRBD2 matches at 8 bases. V trimming: 2 bases; J trimming: 5 bases; junction bases outside the gene matches: 9. CDR1 and CDR2 (germline): SGHTS, YDEGEE. There are 15 residues in the CDR3. The CDR3 DNA follows: TGTGCCAGCAGCTTTGAACGGGAGGGCCTTCACGAGCAGTACTTC. Its protein is CASSFEREGLHEQYF.

The chain is built from TRBV27 and TRBJ2-1; maybe TRBD2 (6 bases). Germline assignment: CDR1 MNHEY and CDR2 SMNVEV (reference sequence). With 0 bases removed from V and 8 bases from J, the gap between germline ends came to 8 bases. The CDR3 extends over 13 amino acids. The CDR3 nucleotides read TGTGCCAGCAGTTTATCTGGGAGGCATGAGCAGTTCTTC. This translates into CASSLSGRHEQFF.

The chain uses TRBV7-2 and TRBJ1-5; the D is unclear. V lost 5 bases to trimming and J lost 4 bases, with 12 bases between them. The CDR3 runs 14 residues. Per the germline V gene, CDR1 is SGHTA and CDR2 is FQGNSA. This CDR3 reads CASSPGMLNQPQHF. The CDR3 region has the DNA TGTGCCAGCAGCCCGGGGATGCTTAATCAGCCCCAGCATTTT.

The chain is built from TRBV19 and TRBJ2-3, with D perhaps matching TRBD2 (5 bases). V lost 3 bases and J lost 6, with 16 bases in between. This CDR3 has 15 residues. The V gene's germline CDR1 is LNHDA and CDR2 SQIVND (reference sequence). CDR3 coding DNA: TGTGCCAGTAGTATTGAGGCAAGGGAGTGGGATACGCAGTATTTT. Translation gives CASSIEAREWDTQYF.

The CDR3 is CASSQGLGAVETQYF. The CDR3 nucleotides are TGCGCCAGCAGCCAAGGGCTCGGCGCGGTCGAGACCCAGTACTTC. The chain couples TRBV4-3 to TRBJ2-5, with D uncertain. This CDR3 spans 15 amino acids. CDR1 and CDR2 (germline): LGHNA, YSLEER. V was pared by 1 base and J by 5 bases, with 14 bases between.

The chain uses TRBV30 and TRBJ1-6; a possible D gene is TRBD1 (6 bases). Between the trimmed V and J ends, which lost 0 bases and 7 bases, there was a span of 10 bases. The CDR3 covers 14 residues. Germline CDR1 GTSNPN, CDR2 SVGIG (reference sequence). The CDR3 loop reads CAWSVRQGNSPLHF. The CDR3 DNA follows: TGTGCCTGGAGTGTGAGGCAGGGGAATTCACCCCTCCACTTT.

The chain has TRBV4-2 and TRBJ2-3; D possibly corresponds to TRBD1 (6 bases). The CDR3 is 14 amino acids. Germline V gives CDR1 LGHNA, CDR2 YNFKEQ. Between the trimmed V and J ends, which lost 4 bases and 13 bases, there was a span of 21 bases. In DNA form, the CDR3 reads TGTGCCAGCAGCCCGGGACATTCCGGTCTGCCTAAGTATTTT. It codes for CASSPGHSGLPKYF.

The chain links TRBV6-1 to TRBJ1-4, with D unresolved. Looked up from germline, CDR1 is MNHNS and CDR2 is SASEGT. V gave up 7 bases and J gave up 5 bases, with 17 bases separating them. This CDR3 has 15 residues. The CDR3 region has the DNA TGTGCCAGCACCTCGCTAAACCTCCGGAATGAAAAACTGTTTTTT. This gives the protein CASTSLNLRNEKLFF.

The chain links TRBV18 to TRBJ1-1; D might be TRBD1 (5 bases). Germline V gives CDR1 KGHSH, CDR2 LQKENI. This CDR3 spans 14 amino acids. Between the trimmed V and J ends, which lost 3 bases and 3 bases, there was a span of 11 bases. The CDR3 coding sequence is TGTGCCAGCTCACCTACCGGGGCCCACACTGAAGCTTTCTTT. This sequence encodes CASSPTGAHTEAFF.

The chain employs TRBV7-2 and TRBJ1-5; D call uncertain. There are 14 residues in the CDR3. The V end lost 3 bases, the J end lost 0 bases, and 6 bases lay between the germline ends. Germline V gene data show CDR1 as SGHTA and CDR2 as FQGNSA. The DNA of the CDR3 is TGTGCCAGCAGCTTCTCAGCTAGCAATCAGCCCCAGCATTTT. Protein sequence: CASSFSASNQPQHF.

The rearrangement joins TRBV5-4 to TRBJ2-7; TRBD1 is a possible D gene (6 bases). V was cut by 3 bases and J by 2 bases, with 15 bases left in between. Looked up from germline, CDR1 is SGHNT and CDR2 is YYREEE (reference sequence). The CDR3 loop spans 15 amino acids. The CDR3 here is CASSWTTGFTYEQYF. The DNA for the CDR3 is TGTGCCAGCAGCTGGACAACAGGGTTTACCTACGAGCAGTACTTC. Full variable domain (remainder filled in from reference TRBV5-4 and TRBJ2-7): ETGVTQSPTHLIKTRGQQVTLRCSSQSGHNTVSWYQQALGQGPQFIFQYYREEENGRGNFPPRFSGLQFPNYSSELNVNALELDDSALYLCASSWTTGFTYEQYFGPGTRLTVT.

This chain joins TRBV13 and TRBJ1-3; 7 nucleotides agree with TRBD1. This CDR3 has 14 residues. Trimming removed 3 bases from V and 2 bases from J; junction bases left unmatched: 1. Looked up from germline, CDR1 is PRHDT and CDR2 is FYEKMQ (reference sequence). The CDR3 region has the DNA TGTGCCAGCAGCTTGACAGGGCCTGGAAACACCATATATTTT. Translating it yields CASSLTGPGNTIYF.

V gene TRBV19 combines with J gene TRBJ2-6; maybe TRBD1 (5 bases). With 4 bases removed from V and 0 bases from J, the gap between germline ends came to 13 bases. The CDR3 extends over 17 amino acids. The V gene's germline CDR1 is LNHDA and CDR2 SQIVND (reference sequence). The CDR3 sequence: CASSRGRVTSGANVLTF. In DNA, the CDR3 is TGTGCCAGTAGTAGGGGCAGGGTTACCTCTGGGGCCAACGTCCTGACTTTC.

The chain is built from TRBV5-6 and TRBJ2-7; 8 bases map to TRBD1. The CDR3 is made up of 13 amino acids. The germline V gene has CDR1 SGHDT and CDR2 YYEEEE. Trimming took 4 bases from V and 1 from J; bases not matched to a gene: 1. CDR3: CASSRDRSYEQYF. In DNA form, the CDR3 reads TGTGCCAGCAGCCGGGACAGGTCCTACGAGCAGTACTTC.

The chain has TRBV27 and TRBJ2-3; D perhaps matches TRBD2 (5 bases). Trimming removed 6 bases from V and 5 bases from J, with 12 bases in between. The CDR3 length is 13 residues. Germline loops: CDR1 MNHEY, CDR2 SMNVEV (reference sequence). The CDR3 spells CASRLGEGDTQYF. In DNA, the CDR3 is TGTGCCAGCAGATTGGGAGAGGGAGATACGCAGTATTTT.

The chain has TRBV5-4 and TRBJ2-3, with D possibly matching TRBD2 (6 bases). The germline V gene has CDR1 SGHNT and CDR2 YYREEE (reference sequence). CDR3 size: 14 residues. Trimming left V 5 bases short and J 5 bases short, with 15 bases between. CDR3 DNA: TGTGCCAGCAGGATCGGGGGAGAGGGAGATACGCAGTATTTT. Residues: CASRIGGEGDTQYF.

DNA of the CDR3: TGTGCCAGCAGCTCTAGCGATCCAAGAGACCCAGTTTATGAGACCCAGTACTTC. Residues: CASSSSDPRDPVYETQYF. V and J are TRBV7-7 and TRBJ2-5, with D perhaps matching TRBD2 (6 bases). The CDR3 is 18 residues long. V lost 4 bases, J lost 5 bases, and 26 bases lay in between. The germline V gene has CDR1 SSHAT and CDR2 FNYEAQ (reference sequence).

This clone showed up just once. The gene calls are TRBV6-6 and TRBJ2-5; D not resolved. CDR3 length: 13 amino acids. V was cut by 2 bases and J by 5 bases, with 9 bases left in between. Germline assignment: CDR1 MNHNY and CDR2 SVGAGI (reference sequence). Here the CDR3 reads CASSYTYWETQYF. CDR3 in DNA: TGTGCCAGCAGTTACACCTACTGGGAGACCCAGTACTTC.

V is TRBV4-2 and J is TRBJ1-5; D is undetermined. Trimming took 3 bases from V and 4 from J, leaving 10 bases between them. Germline loops: CDR1 LGHNA, CDR2 YNFKEQ. The CDR3 has 14 residues. CDR3 nucleotides: TGTGCCAGCAGCCAGGATCGGGGAAATCAGCCCCAGCATTTT. Amino acids: CASSQDRGNQPQHF.